This record concerns one TCR beta chain sequence. No antigen is known for it. CDR3 length: 14 residues. Germline assignment: CDR1 SNHLY and CDR2 FYNNEI. The V segment lost 6 bases and the J segment 8 bases; nucleotides outside the gene matches: 10. Researchers amplified the TCR beta CDR3 regions from RNA transcripts. TCR CDR3 regions were first amplified by RT-PCR with HTBI primers. One entry per CDR3 protein, called by TCRdb with MiXCR from the multiplex PCR reads. Of approximately 330,000 distinct CDR3 sequences listed, under 25% were seen once; the top ten hold around 48%. The data are from a study of T cells in Graves' hyperthyroidism and ophthalmopathy. Study-level points and caveats: The model identified upcoming ophthalmopathy a median approximately seven months ahead of onset. Blood shared most expanded thyroid clonotypes above 0.001.

For Graves' hyperthyroidism to be stable, ophthalmopathy could not progress within 18 months. Orbital computed tomography and thyroid ultrasound, together with serum TRAb and thyroxine and clinical symptoms, were used for diagnoses. The source of this sequence is a woman in her forties or fifties with Graves' hyperthyroidism. What was sequenced was blood. The chain employs TRBV2 and TRBJ2-1; 7 positions match TRBD2. The CDR3 DNA reads TGTGCCAGCAGACGGGGGGAAAGTATCGATGAGCAGTTCTTC. This sequence encodes CASRRGESIDEQFF.